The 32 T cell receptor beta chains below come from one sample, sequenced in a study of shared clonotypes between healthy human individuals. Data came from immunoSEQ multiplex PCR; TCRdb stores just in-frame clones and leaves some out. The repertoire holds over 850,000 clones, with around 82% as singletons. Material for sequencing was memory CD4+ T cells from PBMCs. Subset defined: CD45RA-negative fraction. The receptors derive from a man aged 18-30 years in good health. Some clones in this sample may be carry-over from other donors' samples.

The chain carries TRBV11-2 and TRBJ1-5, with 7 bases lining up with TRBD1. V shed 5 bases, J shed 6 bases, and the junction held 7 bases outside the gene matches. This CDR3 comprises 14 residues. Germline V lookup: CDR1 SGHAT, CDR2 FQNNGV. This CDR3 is CASSPGGVGQPQHF. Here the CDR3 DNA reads TGTGCCAGCAGCCCAGGGGGGGTCGGTCAGCCCCAGCATTTT.

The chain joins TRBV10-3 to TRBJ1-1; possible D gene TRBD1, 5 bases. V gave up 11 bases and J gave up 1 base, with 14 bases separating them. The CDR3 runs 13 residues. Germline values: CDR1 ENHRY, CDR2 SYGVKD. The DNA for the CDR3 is TGTGCCGGCCGGGGACGGGGGAACACTGAAGCTTTCTTT. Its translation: CAGRGRGNTEAFF.

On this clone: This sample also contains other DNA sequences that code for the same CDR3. Here the CDR3 reads CASSRGGSNQPQHF. In DNA, the CDR3 is TGTGCCAGCAGTAGGGGTGGCAGCAATCAGCCCCAGCATTTT. V is TRBV28 and J is TRBJ1-5; a weak D match, TRBD1 (5 bases). V was shortened by 5 bases and J by 1 base, with 9 bases between the two germline ends. Germline loops: CDR1 MDHEN, CDR2 SYDVKM. This CDR3 has 14 residues. The full variable domain, completed using reference TRBV28 and TRBJ1-5, is DVKVTQSSRYLVKRTGEKVFLECVQDMDHENMFWYRQDPGLGLRLIYFSYDVKMKEKGDIPEGYSVSREKKERFSLILESASTNQTSMYLCASSRGGSNQPQHFGDGTRLSIL.

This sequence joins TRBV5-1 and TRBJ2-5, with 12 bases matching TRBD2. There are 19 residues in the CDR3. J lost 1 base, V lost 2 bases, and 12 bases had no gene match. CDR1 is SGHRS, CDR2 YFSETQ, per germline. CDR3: CASSFFPPGLAGSQETQYF. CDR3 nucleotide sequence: TGCGCCAGCAGCTTTTTTCCCCCGGGACTAGCGGGCTCCCAAGAGACCCAGTACTTC.

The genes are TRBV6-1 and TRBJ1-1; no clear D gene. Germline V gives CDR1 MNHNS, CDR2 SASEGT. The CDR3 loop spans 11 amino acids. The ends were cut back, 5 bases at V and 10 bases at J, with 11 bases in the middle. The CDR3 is CASSYQGLAFF. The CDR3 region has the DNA TGTGCCAGCAGTTACCAAGGGTTAGCTTTCTTT.

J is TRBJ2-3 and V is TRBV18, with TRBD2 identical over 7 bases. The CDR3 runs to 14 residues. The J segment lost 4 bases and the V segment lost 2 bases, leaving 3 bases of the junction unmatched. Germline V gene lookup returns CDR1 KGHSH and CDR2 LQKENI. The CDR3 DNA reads TGTGCCAGCTCACCAGCGGGAGCTTCAGATACGCAGTATTTT. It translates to CASSPAGASDTQYF.

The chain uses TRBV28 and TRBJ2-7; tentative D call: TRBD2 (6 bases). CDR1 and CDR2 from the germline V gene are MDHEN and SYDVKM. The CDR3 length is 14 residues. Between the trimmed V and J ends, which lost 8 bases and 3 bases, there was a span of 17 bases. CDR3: CASSKPGLLYEQYF. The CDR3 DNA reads TGTGCCAGCTCGAAGCCGGGACTGCTCTACGAGCAGTACTTC.

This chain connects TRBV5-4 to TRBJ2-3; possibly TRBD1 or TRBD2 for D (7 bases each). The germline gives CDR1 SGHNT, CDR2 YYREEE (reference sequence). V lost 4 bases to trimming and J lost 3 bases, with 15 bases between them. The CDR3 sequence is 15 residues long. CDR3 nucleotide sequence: TGTGCCAGCAGCCAGGGGGGGGCGAGGACAGATACGCAGTATTTT. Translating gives CASSQGGARTDTQYF.

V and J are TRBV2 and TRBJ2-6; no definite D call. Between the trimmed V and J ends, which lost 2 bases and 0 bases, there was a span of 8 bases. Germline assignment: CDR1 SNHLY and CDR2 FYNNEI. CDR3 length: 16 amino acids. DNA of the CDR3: TGTGCCAGCAGTGAACGAGGACCCTCTGGGGCCAACGTCCTGACTTTC. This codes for CASSERGPSGANVLTF.

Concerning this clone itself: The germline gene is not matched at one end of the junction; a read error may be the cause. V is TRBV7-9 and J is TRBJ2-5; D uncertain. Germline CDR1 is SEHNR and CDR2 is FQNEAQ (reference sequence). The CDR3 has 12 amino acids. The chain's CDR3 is CASSLADWAGNF. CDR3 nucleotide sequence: TGTGCCAGCAGCTTAGCTGATTGGGCCGGCAACTTC. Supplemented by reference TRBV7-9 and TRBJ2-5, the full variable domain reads DTGVSQNPRHKITKRGQNVTFRCDPISEHNRLYWYRQTLGQGPEFLTYFQNEAQLEKSRLLSDRFSAERPKGSFSTLEIQRTEQGDSAMYLCASSLADWAGNFGPGTRLLVL.

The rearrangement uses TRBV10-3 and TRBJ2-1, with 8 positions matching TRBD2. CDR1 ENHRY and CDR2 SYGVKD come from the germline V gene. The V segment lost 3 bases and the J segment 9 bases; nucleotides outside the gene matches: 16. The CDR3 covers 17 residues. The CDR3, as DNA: TGTGCCATCAGTGACCAACGGATAGCGGGACCCCAGGGTGAGCAGTTCTTC. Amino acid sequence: CAISDQRIAGPQGEQFF.

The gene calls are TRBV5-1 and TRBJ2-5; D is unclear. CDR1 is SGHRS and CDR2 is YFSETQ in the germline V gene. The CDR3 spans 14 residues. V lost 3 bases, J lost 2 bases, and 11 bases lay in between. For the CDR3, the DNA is TGCGCCAGCAGCTCGTTCCTGGGGCAAGAGACCCAGTACTTC. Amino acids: CASSSFLGQETQYF.

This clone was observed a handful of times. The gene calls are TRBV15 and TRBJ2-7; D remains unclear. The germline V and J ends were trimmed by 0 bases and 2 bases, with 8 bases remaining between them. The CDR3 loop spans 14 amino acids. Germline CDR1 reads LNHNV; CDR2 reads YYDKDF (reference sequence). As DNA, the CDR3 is TGTGCCACCAGCAGAGATGGTACGACCTACGAGCAGTACTTC. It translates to CATSRDGTTYEQYF.

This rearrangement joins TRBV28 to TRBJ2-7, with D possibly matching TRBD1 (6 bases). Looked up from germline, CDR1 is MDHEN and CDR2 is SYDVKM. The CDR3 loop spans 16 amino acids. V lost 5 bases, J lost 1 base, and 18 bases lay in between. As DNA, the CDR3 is TGTGCCAGCAGTCCCATGGGGGCGGATACTTCCTACGAGCAGTACTTC. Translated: CASSPMGADTSYEQYF.

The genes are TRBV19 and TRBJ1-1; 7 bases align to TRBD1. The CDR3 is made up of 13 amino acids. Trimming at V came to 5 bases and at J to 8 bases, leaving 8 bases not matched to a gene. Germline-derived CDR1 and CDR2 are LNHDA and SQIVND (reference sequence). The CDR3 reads CASSLTGPREAFF. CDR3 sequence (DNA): TGTGCCAGTAGTCTGACAGGGCCTCGGGAAGCTTTCTTT.

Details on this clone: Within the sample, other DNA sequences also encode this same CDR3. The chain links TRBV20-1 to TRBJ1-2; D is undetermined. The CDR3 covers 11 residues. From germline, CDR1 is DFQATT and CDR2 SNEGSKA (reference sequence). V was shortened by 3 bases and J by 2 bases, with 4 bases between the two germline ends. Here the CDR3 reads CSASPNYGYTF. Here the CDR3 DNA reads TGCAGTGCTAGCCCAAACTATGGCTACACCTTC.

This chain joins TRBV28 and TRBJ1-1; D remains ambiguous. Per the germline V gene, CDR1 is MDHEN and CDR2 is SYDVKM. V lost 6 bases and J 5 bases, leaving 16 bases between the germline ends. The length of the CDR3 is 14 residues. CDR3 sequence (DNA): TGTGCCAGCAGCCTAAGATTGGTAGGGACTGAAGCTTTCTTT. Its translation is CASSLRLVGTEAFF.

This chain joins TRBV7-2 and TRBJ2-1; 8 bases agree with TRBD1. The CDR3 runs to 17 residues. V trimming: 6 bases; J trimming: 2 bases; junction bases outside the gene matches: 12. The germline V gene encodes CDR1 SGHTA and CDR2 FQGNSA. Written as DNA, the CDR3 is TGTGCCAGCAGTCAGGGGGCGTGGGCTGCCCCCTACAATGAGCAGTTCTTC. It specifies CASSQGAWAAPYNEQFF. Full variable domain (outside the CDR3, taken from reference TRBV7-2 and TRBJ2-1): GAGVSQSPSNKVTEKGKDVELRCDPISGHTALYWYRQSLGQGLEFLIYFQGNSAPDKSGLPSDRFSAERTGGSVSTLTIQRTQQEDSAVYLCASSQGAWAAPYNEQFFGPGTRLTVL.

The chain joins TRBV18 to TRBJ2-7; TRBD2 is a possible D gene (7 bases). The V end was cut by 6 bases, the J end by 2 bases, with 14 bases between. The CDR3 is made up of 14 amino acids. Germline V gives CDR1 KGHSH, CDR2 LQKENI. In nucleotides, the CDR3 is TGTGCCAGCTCTCTCAGGGGAGGGGCCTACGAGCAGTACTTC. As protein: CASSLRGGAYEQYF.

CDR3 in DNA: TGTGCCAGTAACCCCGGACAGGGGCGAAACACCATATATTTT. Amino acids: CASNPGQGRNTIYF. The rearrangement joins TRBV19 to TRBJ1-3, with 9 bases fitting TRBD1. In germline, CDR1 is LNHDA, CDR2 SQIVND (reference sequence). This CDR3 has 14 residues. Trimming took 7 bases from V and 5 from J; bases not matched to a gene: 6.

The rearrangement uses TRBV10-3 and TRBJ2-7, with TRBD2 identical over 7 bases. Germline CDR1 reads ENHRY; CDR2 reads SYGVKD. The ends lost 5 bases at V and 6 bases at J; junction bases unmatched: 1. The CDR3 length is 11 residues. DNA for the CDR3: TGTGCCATCAGTTGGGGGGGCGAGCAGTACTTC. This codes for CAISWGGEQYF.

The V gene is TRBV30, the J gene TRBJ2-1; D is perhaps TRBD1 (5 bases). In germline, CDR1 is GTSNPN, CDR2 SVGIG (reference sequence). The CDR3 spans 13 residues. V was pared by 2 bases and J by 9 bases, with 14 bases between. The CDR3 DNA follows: TGTGCCTGGAGTAGTCTTACCCAGGGTGAGCAGTTCTTC. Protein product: CAWSSLTQGEQFF.

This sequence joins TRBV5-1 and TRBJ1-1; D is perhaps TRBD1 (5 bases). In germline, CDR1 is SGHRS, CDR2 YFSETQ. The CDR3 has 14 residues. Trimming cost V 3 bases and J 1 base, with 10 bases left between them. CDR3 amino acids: CASSSDSSNTEAFF. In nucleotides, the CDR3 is TGCGCCAGCAGCTCAGACAGCTCGAACACTGAAGCTTTCTTT.

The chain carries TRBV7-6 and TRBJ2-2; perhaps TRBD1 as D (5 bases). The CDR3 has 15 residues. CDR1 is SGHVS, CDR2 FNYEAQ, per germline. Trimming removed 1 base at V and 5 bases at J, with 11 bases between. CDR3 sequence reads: CASSLGQQKTGELFF. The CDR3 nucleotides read TGTGCCAGCAGCTTAGGACAGCAAAAAACCGGGGAGCTGTTTTTT.

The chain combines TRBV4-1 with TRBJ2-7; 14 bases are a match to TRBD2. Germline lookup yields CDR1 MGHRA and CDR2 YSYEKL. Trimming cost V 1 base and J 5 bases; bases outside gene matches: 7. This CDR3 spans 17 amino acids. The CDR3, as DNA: TGCGCCAGCAGCCAAGTGACTAGCGGGAGGGCCTTCCACGAGCAGTACTTC. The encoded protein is CASSQVTSGRAFHEQYF.

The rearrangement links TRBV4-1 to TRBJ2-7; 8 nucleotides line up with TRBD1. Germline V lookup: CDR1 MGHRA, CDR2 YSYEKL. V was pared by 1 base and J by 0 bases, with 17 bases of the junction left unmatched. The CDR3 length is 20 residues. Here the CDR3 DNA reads TGCGCCAGCAGCCAAGCGCAGGGGGCGCGGGTCCTACAGATCTCCTACGAGCAGTACTTC. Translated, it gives CASSQAQGARVLQISYEQYF.

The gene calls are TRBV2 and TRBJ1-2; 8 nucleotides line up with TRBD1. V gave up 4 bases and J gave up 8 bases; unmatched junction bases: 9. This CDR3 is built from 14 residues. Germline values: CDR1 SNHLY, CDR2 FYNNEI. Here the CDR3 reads CASSGGQARGGYTF. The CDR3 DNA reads TGTGCCAGCAGTGGGGGACAGGCGCGAGGGGGCTACACCTTC.

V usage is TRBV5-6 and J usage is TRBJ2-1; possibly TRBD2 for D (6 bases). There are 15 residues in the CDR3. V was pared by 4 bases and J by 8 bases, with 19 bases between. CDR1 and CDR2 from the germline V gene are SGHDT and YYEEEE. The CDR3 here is CASSKTPGEGYEQFF. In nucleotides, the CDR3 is TGTGCCAGCAGCAAGACTCCGGGGGAAGGGTATGAGCAGTTCTTC. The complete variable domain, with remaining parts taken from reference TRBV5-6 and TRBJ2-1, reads DAGVTQSPTHLIKTRGQQVTLRCSPKSGHDTVSWYQQALGQGPQFIFQYYEEEERQRGNFPDRFSGHQFPNYSSELNVNALLLGDSALYLCASSKTPGEGYEQFFGPGTRLTVL.

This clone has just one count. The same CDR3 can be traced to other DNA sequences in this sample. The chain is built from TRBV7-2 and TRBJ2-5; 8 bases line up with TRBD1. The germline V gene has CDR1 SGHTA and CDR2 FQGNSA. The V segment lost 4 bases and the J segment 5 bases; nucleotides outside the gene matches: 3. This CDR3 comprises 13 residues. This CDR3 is CASSSGQGETQYF. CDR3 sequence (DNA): TGTGCCAGCAGCTCCGGACAGGGTGAGACCCAGTACTTC.

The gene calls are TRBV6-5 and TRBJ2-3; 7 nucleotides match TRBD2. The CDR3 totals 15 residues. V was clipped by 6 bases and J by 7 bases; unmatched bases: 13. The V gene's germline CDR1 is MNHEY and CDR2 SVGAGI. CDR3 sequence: CASRGAGPPGNTQYF. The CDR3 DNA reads TGTGCCAGCAGGGGAGCGGGACCCCCTGGGAATACGCAGTATTTT.

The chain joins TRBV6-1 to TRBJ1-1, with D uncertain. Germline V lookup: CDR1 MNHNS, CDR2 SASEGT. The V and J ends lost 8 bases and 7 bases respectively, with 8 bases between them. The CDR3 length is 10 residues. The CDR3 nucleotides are TGTGCCAGCCGCATGATTGAAGCTTTCTTT. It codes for CASRMIEAFF.

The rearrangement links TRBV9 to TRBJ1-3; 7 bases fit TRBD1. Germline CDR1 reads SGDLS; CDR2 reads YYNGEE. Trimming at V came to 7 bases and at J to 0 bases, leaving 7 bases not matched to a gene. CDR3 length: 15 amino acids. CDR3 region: CASGSGGHSGNTIYF. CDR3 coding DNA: TGTGCCAGCGGATCAGGGGGGCACTCTGGAAACACCATATATTTT. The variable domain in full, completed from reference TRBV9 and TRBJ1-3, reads DSGVTQTPKHLITATGQRVTLRCSPRSGDLSVYWYQQSLDQGLQFLIQYYNGEERAKGNILERFSAQQFPDLHSELNLSSLELGDSALYFCASGSGGHSGNTIYFGEGSWLTVV.